The next 25 T cell receptor beta chains were all read from a single sample in a study of OX40 agonist ivuxolimab in advanced cancers. The protocol was immunoSEQ multiplex PCR, while the TCRdb copy is restricted to in-frame clones and leaves out a portion. The sample shows around 86,000 clones, roughly 91% of them seen only once. The sequences come from CD4+ or CD8+ T cells sorted from blood, collected in a trial of the OX40 agonist ivuxolimab. The receptor source for this set is an adult with an advanced solid tumor such as melanoma, head and neck, liver or kidney cancer.

The chain uses TRBV6-1 and TRBJ1-4; possible D gene TRBD1, 5 bases. The CDR3 is 17 residues long. Looked up from germline, CDR1 is MNHNS and CDR2 is SASEGT. Trimming took off 3 bases at V and 6 bases at J, with 20 bases between the two ends. The CDR3 DNA follows: TGTGCCAGCAGTGAGTTCCACCCTTACATAGGGGATGAAAAACTGTTTTTT. It yields the protein CASSEFHPYIGDEKLFF.

This clone came up once. This rearrangement joins TRBV13 to TRBJ2-7; possibly TRBD2 for D (5 bases). This CDR3 has 15 residues. V was shortened by 0 bases and J by 4 bases, with 13 bases between the two germline ends. CDR1 and CDR2 (germline): PRHDT, FYEKMQ (reference sequence). The CDR3 DNA is TGTGCCAGCAGCTTAGGCCGGGGTAACTGGTACGAGCAGTACTTC. Translated: CASSLGRGNWYEQYF.

The J gene is TRBJ2-1, the V gene TRBV29-1; D gene unclear. Germline loops: CDR1 SQVTM, CDR2 ANQGSEA. CDR3 length: 11 amino acids. The V and J ends lost 7 bases and 6 bases respectively, with 10 bases between them. In DNA, the CDR3 is TGCAGCGGTGGTTTGGGCAATGAGCAGTTCTTC. Protein sequence: CSGGLGNEQFF.

V is TRBV27 and J is TRBJ2-3, with D hard to call. The CDR3 loop spans 13 amino acids. Looked up from germline, CDR1 is MNHEY and CDR2 is SMNVEV (reference sequence). Between the trimmed V and J ends, which lost 3 bases and 0 bases, there was a span of 4 bases. CDR3 sequence (DNA): TGTGCCAGCAGTTTCGTCAGCACAGATACGCAGTATTTT. Amino acids: CASSFVSTDTQYF.

The rearrangement links TRBV28 to TRBJ2-1; 10 nucleotides agree with TRBD2. The CDR3 contains 14 residues. Germline CDR1 reads MDHEN; CDR2 reads SYDVKM. J was trimmed by 5 bases and V by 6 bases; bases with no gene match: 4. CDR3 bases: TGTGCCAGCAGCCCTAGCGGGGGAAACAATGAGCAGTTCTTC. This sequence encodes CASSPSGGNNEQFF.

This clone is categorized as medium-sized (0.01 to 0.1%). The chain combines TRBV6-5 with TRBJ2-4; 8 nucleotides align to TRBD1. The CDR3 sequence is 14 residues long. In germline, CDR1 is MNHEY, CDR2 SVGAGI. After removal of 6 bases from V and 7 bases from J, the junction contained 8 bases not matched to a gene. The CDR3 is CASSIGQGRNIQYF. CDR3 coding DNA: TGTGCCAGCAGCATCGGACAGGGAAGGAACATTCAGTACTTC.

The CDR3 DNA follows: TGCGCCAGCAGCTTGTATTGGCTTGGACAGGGCACAGATACGCAGTATTTT. This gives the protein CASSLYWLGQGTDTQYF. The genes are TRBV5-1 and TRBJ2-3; 7 positions agree with TRBD1. Germline V CDR1 and CDR2: SGHRS, YFSETQ. J was trimmed by 1 base and V by 1 base; bases with no gene match: 9. The CDR3 runs 17 residues.

V is TRBV9 and J is TRBJ1-1, with 7 positions matching TRBD1. The CDR3 sequence is 12 residues long. V trimming: 5 bases; J trimming: 4 bases; junction bases outside the gene matches: 2. Germline CDR1 is SGDLS and CDR2 is YYNGEE. The CDR3 nucleotides are TGTGCCAGCAGTTACAGGGGCACTGAAGCTTTCTTT. It encodes CASSYRGTEAFF.

The gene calls are TRBV29-1 and TRBJ2-7; D not certain. The CDR3 spans 10 residues. The germline V gene encodes CDR1 SQVTM and CDR2 ANQGSEA. V was pared by 5 bases and J by 5 bases, with 7 bases between. This CDR3 reads CSVLLDEQYF. The CDR3 DNA reads as TGCAGCGTTCTGTTGGACGAGCAGTACTTC.

The rearrangement uses TRBV19 and TRBJ2-7; 7 bases are a match to TRBD1. This CDR3 spans 18 amino acids. J gave up 2 bases and V 6 bases, and 19 bases lay outside the gene matches. The germline V gene has CDR1 LNHDA and CDR2 SQIVND (reference sequence). CDR3 sequence (DNA): TGTGCCAGTAGAGCCAAGAGCTTATCAACAGGGGCTGCCTACGAGCAGTACTTC. It yields the protein CASRAKSLSTGAAYEQYF.

This clone was observed once. The rearrangement joins TRBV27 to TRBJ1-3; the D gene is possibly TRBD1 (6 bases). V was shortened by 5 bases and J by 3 bases, with 14 bases between the two germline ends. Germline V gene data show CDR1 as MNHEY and CDR2 as SMNVEV (reference sequence). The CDR3 totals 15 residues. This CDR3 reads CASSARDRIGNTIYF. Here the CDR3 DNA reads TGTGCCAGCAGTGCCAGAGACAGGATTGGAAACACCATATATTTT.

V usage is TRBV7-9 and J usage is TRBJ1-3; D is perhaps TRBD1 (5 bases). Germline V gene sequence: CDR1 SEHNR, CDR2 FQNEAQ (reference sequence). Trimming cost V 5 bases and J 1 base, with 15 bases left between them. This CDR3 spans 16 amino acids. CDR3 residues: CASSPRMGQSGNTIYF. The CDR3 DNA reads TGTGCCAGCAGCCCAAGAATGGGGCAGTCTGGAAACACCATATATTTT.

This sequence joins TRBV4-3 and TRBJ1-3; possibly TRBD1 for D (5 bases). This CDR3 has 16 residues. Trimming shortened V by 4 bases and J by 0 bases, and 13 bases separated the two germline ends. Germline lookup yields CDR1 LGHNA and CDR2 YSLEER. CDR3 DNA: TGCGCCAGCAGCCCCCCGCGGGGGGTCTCTGGAAACACCATATATTTT. Residues: CASSPPRGVSGNTIYF.

This chain uses TRBV4-1 with TRBJ2-7, with no clear D. Germline V gene data show CDR1 as MGHRA and CDR2 as YSYEKL. CDR3 length: 13 amino acids. Trimming took 4 bases from V and 2 from J, leaving 9 bases between them. This chain's CDR3 is CASSPRPTYEQYF. CDR3 DNA sequence: TGCGCCAGCAGCCCACGACCGACCTACGAGCAGTACTTC.

This clone was seen a handful of times. The gene calls are TRBV19 and TRBJ1-1; TRBD1 agrees at 7 bases. Germline V gene lookup returns CDR1 LNHDA and CDR2 SQIVND (reference sequence). V lost 3 bases and J lost 4; bases outside the gene matches: 5. This CDR3 has 14 residues. The DNA for the CDR3 is TGTGCCAGTAGTATTCGACAGGGCGGCACTGAAGCTTTCTTT. Protein sequence: CASSIRQGGTEAFF.

The V call is TRBV27, the J call TRBJ2-2, with TRBD1 identical over 8 bases. CDR3 length: 14 residues. Looked up from germline, CDR1 is MNHEY and CDR2 is SMNVEV (reference sequence). V lost 2 bases to trimming and J lost 7 bases; unmatched junction nucleotides: 3. The CDR3 DNA reads as TGTGCCAGCAGTTTAAAACAGGGGGACGGGGAGCTGTTTTTT. It translates to CASSLKQGDGELFF.

The V and J genes are TRBV2 and TRBJ2-5; no clear D gene. CDR1 is SNHLY and CDR2 is FYNNEI in the germline V gene. The CDR3 extends over 14 amino acids. Trimming stripped 4 bases from V and 4 bases from J, with 13 bases between. The CDR3 reads CASSVPQFGETQYF. The DNA of the CDR3 is TGTGCCAGCAGTGTTCCGCAGTTTGGAGAGACCCAGTACTTC.

This chain links TRBV4-1 with TRBJ2-1; no reliable D call. Germline V gene sequence: CDR1 MGHRA, CDR2 YSYEKL. This CDR3 is built from 13 residues. Trimming removed 4 bases at V and 6 bases at J, with 10 bases between. The CDR3: CASSPTRSNEQFF. The CDR3 nucleotides read TGCGCCAGCAGCCCGACCCGGAGCAATGAGCAGTTCTTC.

Here the CDR3 reads CASSSPGVGGGGETQYF. CDR3 nucleotide sequence: TGTGCCAGCAGCTCCCCGGGGGTAGGGGGCGGGGGAGAGACCCAGTACTTC. The chain uses TRBV7-2 and TRBJ2-5, with D tentatively TRBD1 or TRBD2 (7 bases each). This CDR3 is 17 amino acids long. The germline gives CDR1 SGHTA, CDR2 FQGNSA. V lost 4 bases and J 4 bases, leaving 22 bases between the germline ends.

CDR3 DNA: TGTGCCAGCAAGCCGGGAAATTGGGAGACCCAGTACTTC. Its protein is CASKPGNWETQYF. The rearrangement links TRBV27 to TRBJ2-5, with D possibly being TRBD2 (5 bases). Per the germline V gene, CDR1 is MNHEY and CDR2 is SMNVEV (reference sequence). There are 13 residues in the CDR3. Trimming removed 7 bases at V and 5 bases at J, with 14 bases between.

The chain's CDR3 is CASSYGKNTGELFF. The CDR3, as DNA: TGTGCCAGCAGTTACGGCAAGAACACCGGGGAGCTGTTTTTT. This rearrangement joins TRBV6-5 to TRBJ2-2; D gene uncertain. V lost 2 bases to trimming and J lost 1 base, with 5 bases between them. The germline V gene has CDR1 MNHEY and CDR2 SVGAGI. The length of the CDR3 is 14 residues.

This chain joins TRBV19 and TRBJ1-5, with 10 bases matching TRBD1. Germline CDR1 LNHDA, CDR2 SQIVND (reference sequence). The V gene end was trimmed by 7 bases and the J gene end by 1 base; junction bases not matched to a gene: 13. The CDR3 has 18 residues. The CDR3 sequence: CASNLGDRGRRSNQPQHF. The CDR3, as DNA: TGTGCCAGTAACCTCGGGGACAGGGGTCGACGAAGCAATCAGCCCCAGCATTTT. The variable domain in full, with the rest retrieved from reference TRBV19 and TRBJ1-5, is DGGITQSPKYLFRKEGQNVTLSCEQNLNHDAMYWYRQDPGQGLRLIYYSQIVNDFQKGDIAEGYSVSREKKESFPLTVTSAQKNPTAFYLCASNLGDRGRRSNQPQHFGDGTRLSIL.

This chain connects TRBV14 to TRBJ2-5; TRBD1 is a possible D gene (5 bases). The CDR3 is made up of 14 amino acids. The V gene lost 1 base and the J gene lost 3 bases, with 9 bases spanning the gap. Germline assignment: CDR1 SGHDN and CDR2 FVKESK. As DNA, the CDR3 is TGTGCCAGCAGCCAAGCTGCAGGGAAAGAGACCCAGTACTTC. It translates to CASSQAAGKETQYF. Supplemented by reference TRBV14 and TRBJ2-5, the full variable domain reads EAGVTQFPSHSVIEKGQTVTLRCDPISGHDNLYWYRRVMGKEIKFLLHFVKESKQDESGMPNNRFLAERTGGTYSTLKVQPAELEDSGVYFCASSQAAGKETQYFGPGTRLLVL.

This rearrangement joins TRBV7-9 to TRBJ2-2, with D possibly TRBD2 on 5 matching bases. CDR1 and CDR2 from the germline V gene are SEHNR and FQNEAQ (reference sequence). Trimming shortened V by 5 bases and J by 4 bases, and 17 bases separated the two germline ends. The CDR3 extends over 16 amino acids. The CDR3 sequence: CASSPAEGEGTGELFF. The DNA of the CDR3 is TGTGCCAGCAGCCCCGCCGAGGGCGAGGGCACCGGGGAGCTGTTTTTT.

The chain joins TRBV6-1 to TRBJ1-5; D not resolved. The ends were cut back, 3 bases at V and 3 bases at J, with 12 bases in the middle. Germline CDR1 is MNHNS and CDR2 is SASEGT. This CDR3 comprises 15 residues. The CDR3 region has the DNA TGTGCCAGCAGTGACATGTCTCTTTACAATCAGCCCCAGCATTTT. Encoded protein: CASSDMSLYNQPQHF.